What follows describes a single T cell receptor beta chain. The sample belongs to a study of blood T cell repertoires in COVID-19. This CDR3 spans 14 amino acids. The V gene end was trimmed by 5 bases and the J gene end by 6 bases; junction bases not matched to a gene: 5. Germline V gene data show CDR1 as PRHDT and CDR2 as FYEKMQ (reference sequence). The study assigned cohorts using participant-reported clinical history. Repertoires were generated with immunoSEQ multiplex PCR, while TCRdb's copy carries only in-frame clones and drops some. The sample consists of fewer than 250,000 clones, roughly 90% of them appearing once.

The chain combines TRBV13 with TRBJ1-5, with 9 bases lining up with TRBD1. The receptor's source is a woman aged 18-30 years who had recovered from COVID-19. Sequenced: PBMCs or T cells enriched from blood (not recorded which). The CDR3 DNA follows: TGTGCCAGCAGCCAGGGACAGGGAGGTCAGCCCCAGCATTTT. Encoded protein: CASSQGQGGQPQHF.